The entry below gives a single TCR beta chain sequence along with its context. This sample is drawn from a study of T cell responses to AZD1222 COVID-19 vaccine. V lost 2 bases, J lost 4 bases, and 4 bases stayed unmatched. The CDR3 extends over 16 amino acids. The germline gives CDR1 SGHVS, CDR2 FQNEAQ. Sequencing was performed with immunoSEQ multiplex PCR; in TCRdb, only in-frame clones are kept and a portion is missing. The table includes 150,000 to 250,000 clones, about 94% detected once. The chain has TRBV7-8 and TRBJ2-2; TRBD1 agrees at 10 bases. This sequence originates from an adult who received the AZD1222 COVID-19 vaccine. The sample here was peripheral blood, taken 28 days after the second AZD1222 dose. CDR3 nucleotides: TGTGCCAGCAGCTTAAGACAGGGGGCCTCCACCGGGGAGCTGTTTTTT. Translation: CASSLRQGASTGELFF.